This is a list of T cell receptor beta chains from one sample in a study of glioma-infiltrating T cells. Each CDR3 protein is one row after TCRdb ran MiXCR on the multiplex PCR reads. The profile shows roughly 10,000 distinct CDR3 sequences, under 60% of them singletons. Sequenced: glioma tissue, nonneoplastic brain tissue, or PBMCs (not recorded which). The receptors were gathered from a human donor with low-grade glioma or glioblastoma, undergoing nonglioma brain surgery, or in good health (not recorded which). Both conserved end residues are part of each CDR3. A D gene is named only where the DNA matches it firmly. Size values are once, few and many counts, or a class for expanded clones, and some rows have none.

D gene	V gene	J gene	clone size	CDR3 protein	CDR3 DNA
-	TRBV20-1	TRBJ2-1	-	CSDRDRSYNEKFF	TGCAGTGATAGAGATAGGTCTTACAATGAGAAGTTCTTC
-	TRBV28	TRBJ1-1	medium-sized	CASNEGSGVVHTEAFF	TGTGCCAGCAACGAAGGTTCGGGGGTCGTGCACACTGAAGCTTTCTTT
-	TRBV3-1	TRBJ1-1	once	CASSQACRDAEAFF	TGTGCCAGCAGCCAAGCCTGTAGGGACGCTGAAGCTTTCTTT
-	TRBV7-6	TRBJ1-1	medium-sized	CASSSQQGTEAFF	TGTGCCAGCAGCTCCCAACAGGGTACTGAAGCTTTCTTT
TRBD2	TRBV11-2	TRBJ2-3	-	CASTLDNSGRARDTQYF	TGTGCCAGCACCTTAGATAATAGCGGGAGGGCCCGTGATACGCAGTATTTT
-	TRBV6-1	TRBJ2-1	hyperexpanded	CASGTRAVDNEQFF	TGTGCCAGCGGCACGCGTGCGGTAGACAATGAGCAGTTCTTC
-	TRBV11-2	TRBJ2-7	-	CASFLEGVYEQYF	TGTGCCAGCTTCCTTGAGGGGGTATACGAGCAGTACTTC
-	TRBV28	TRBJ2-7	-	CASKLSGRELGDEQYF	TGTGCCAGCAAGCTAAGTGGGCGGGAACTAGGAGACGAGCAGTACTTC
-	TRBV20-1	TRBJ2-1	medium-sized	CSTNLENTYNEQFF	TGCAGTACGAACTTAGAGAACACCTACAATGAGCAGTTCTTC
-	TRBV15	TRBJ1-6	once	CGTSRSNRPRYNSPLHF	TGTGGCACCAGCAGATCGAACAGACCTCGGTATAATTCACCCCTCCACTTT
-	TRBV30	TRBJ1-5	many	CAWSDPLRDSNQPQHF	TGTGCCTGGAGCGATCCCCTCCGGGACAGCAATCAGCCCCAGCATTTT
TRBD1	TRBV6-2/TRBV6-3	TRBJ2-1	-	CASSYSGGDRTGTYNEQFF	TGTGCCAGCAGTTACTCGGGCGGTGATAGGACAGGGACCTACAATGAGCAGTTCTTC
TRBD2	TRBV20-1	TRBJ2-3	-	CSASGLEASQPTDTQYF	TGCAGTGCGAGCGGACTAGAGGCCTCACAGCCGACAGATACGCAGTATTTT
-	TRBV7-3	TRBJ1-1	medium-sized	CASSRGQNTEAFF	TGTGCCAGCTCCCGGGGGCAGAACACTGAAGCTTTCTTT
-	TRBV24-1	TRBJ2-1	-	CATSDEGSSSYNEQFF	TGTGCCACCTCCGATGAGGGGTCCAGCTCATACAATGAGCAGTTCTTC
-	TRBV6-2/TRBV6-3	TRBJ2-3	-	CAIRGPEPSTQYF	TGTGCCATCAGAGGCCCTGAGCCGAGTACGCAGTATTTT
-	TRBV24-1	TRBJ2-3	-	CATDPRTRSDTQYF	TGTGCCACTGATCCTAGGACAAGATCAGATACGCAGTATTTT
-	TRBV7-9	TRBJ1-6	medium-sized	CASSELGPLNSPLHF	TGTGCCAGCAGCGAACTTGGACCGCTTAATTCACCCCTCCACTTT